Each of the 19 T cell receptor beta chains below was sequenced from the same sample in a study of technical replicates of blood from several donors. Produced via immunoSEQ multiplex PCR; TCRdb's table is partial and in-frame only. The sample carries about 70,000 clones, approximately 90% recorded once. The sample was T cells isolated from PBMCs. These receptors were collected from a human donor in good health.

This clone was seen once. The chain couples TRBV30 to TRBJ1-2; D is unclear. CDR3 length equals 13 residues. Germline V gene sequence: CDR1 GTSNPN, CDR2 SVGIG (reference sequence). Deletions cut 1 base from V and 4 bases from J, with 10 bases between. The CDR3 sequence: CAWSGTGGYGYTF. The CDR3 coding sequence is TGTGCCTGGAGTGGGACGGGAGGCTATGGCTACACCTTC.

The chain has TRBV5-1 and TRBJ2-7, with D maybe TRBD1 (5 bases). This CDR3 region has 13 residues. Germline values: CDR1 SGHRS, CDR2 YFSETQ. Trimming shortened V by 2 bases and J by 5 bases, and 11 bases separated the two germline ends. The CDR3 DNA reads TGCGCCAGCAGCTTAACTTGGGGCAACGAGCAGTACTTC. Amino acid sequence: CASSLTWGNEQYF.

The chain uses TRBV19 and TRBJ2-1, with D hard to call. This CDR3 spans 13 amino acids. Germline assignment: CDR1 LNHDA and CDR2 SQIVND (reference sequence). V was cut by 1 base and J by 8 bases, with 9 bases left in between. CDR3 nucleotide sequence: TGTGCCAGTAGTATAGGCGCCACTTATGAGCAGTTCTTC. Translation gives CASSIGATYEQFF.

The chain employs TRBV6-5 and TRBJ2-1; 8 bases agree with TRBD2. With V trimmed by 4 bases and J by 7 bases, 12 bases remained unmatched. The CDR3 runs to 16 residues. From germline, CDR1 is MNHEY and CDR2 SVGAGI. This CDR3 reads CASSSGIIAGWNEQFF. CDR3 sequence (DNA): TGTGCCAGCAGTTCCGGGATTATAGCGGGATGGAATGAGCAGTTCTTC.

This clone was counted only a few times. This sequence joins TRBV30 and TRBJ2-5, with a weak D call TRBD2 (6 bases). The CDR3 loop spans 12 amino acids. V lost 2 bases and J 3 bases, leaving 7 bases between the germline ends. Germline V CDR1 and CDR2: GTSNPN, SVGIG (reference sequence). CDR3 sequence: CAWSTGEETQYF. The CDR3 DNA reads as TGTGCCTGGAGTACGGGAGAAGAGACCCAGTACTTC.

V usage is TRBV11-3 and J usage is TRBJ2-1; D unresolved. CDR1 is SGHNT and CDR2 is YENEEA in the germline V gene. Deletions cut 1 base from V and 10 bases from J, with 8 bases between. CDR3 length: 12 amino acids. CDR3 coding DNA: TGTGCCAGCAGCTTAGTGGGCCAAGAGCAGTTCTTC. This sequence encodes CASSLVGQEQFF.

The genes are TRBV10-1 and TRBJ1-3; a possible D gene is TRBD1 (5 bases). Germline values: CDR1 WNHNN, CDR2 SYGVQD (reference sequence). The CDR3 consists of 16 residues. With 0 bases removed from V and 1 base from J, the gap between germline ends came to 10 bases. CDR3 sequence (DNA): TGCGCCAGCAGTGAGTCGGGGGGAATTTCTGGAAACACCATATATTTT. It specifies CASSESGGISGNTIYF.

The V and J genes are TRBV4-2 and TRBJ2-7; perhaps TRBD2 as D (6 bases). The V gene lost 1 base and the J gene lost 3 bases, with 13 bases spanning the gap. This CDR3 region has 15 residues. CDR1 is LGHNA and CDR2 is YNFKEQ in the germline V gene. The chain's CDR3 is CASSQGPGSLYEQYF. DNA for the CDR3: TGTGCCAGCAGCCAAGGCCCCGGGAGCCTCTACGAGCAGTACTTC.

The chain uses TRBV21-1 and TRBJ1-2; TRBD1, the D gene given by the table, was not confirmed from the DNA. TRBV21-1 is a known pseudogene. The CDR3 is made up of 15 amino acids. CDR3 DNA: TGTGCCAGCAGCAAAGTGAACAGGGGAGTTCAGGGCTACACCTTC. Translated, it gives CASSKVNRGVQGYTF.

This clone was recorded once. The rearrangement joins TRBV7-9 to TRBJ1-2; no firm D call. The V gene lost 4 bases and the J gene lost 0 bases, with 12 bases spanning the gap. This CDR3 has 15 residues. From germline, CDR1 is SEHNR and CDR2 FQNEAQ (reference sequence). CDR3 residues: CASSSNLLANYGYTF. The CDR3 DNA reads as TGTGCCAGCAGCTCAAACCTATTAGCTAACTATGGCTACACCTTC.

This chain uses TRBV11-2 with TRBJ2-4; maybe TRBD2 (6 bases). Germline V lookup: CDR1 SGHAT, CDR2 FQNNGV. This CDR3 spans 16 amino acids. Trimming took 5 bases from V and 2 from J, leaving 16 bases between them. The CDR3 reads CASSLWVGDSKNIQYF. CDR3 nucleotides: TGTGCCAGCAGCCTTTGGGTGGGGGACTCCAAAAACATTCAGTACTTC.

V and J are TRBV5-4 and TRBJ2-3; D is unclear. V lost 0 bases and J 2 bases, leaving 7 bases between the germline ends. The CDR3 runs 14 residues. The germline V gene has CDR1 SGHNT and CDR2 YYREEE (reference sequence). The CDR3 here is CASSLDEFTDTQYF. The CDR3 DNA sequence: TGTGCCAGCAGCTTGGACGAGTTCACAGATACGCAGTATTTT.

The CDR3 is CASSLDRASGNTIYF. CDR3 in DNA: TGCGCCAGCAGCCTCGACAGGGCTTCTGGAAACACCATATATTTT. This chain joins TRBV5-1 and TRBJ1-3, with 7 bases identical to TRBD1. The germline gives CDR1 SGHRS, CDR2 YFSETQ. This CDR3 is built from 15 residues. Trimming at V came to 4 bases and at J to 1 base, leaving 5 bases not matched to a gene.

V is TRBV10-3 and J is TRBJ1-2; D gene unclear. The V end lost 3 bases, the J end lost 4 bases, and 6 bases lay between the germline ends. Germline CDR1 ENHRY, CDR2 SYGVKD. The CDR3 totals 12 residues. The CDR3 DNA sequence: TGTGCCATCAGTGACGGGGTCTATGGCTACACCTTC. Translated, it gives CAISDGVYGYTF.

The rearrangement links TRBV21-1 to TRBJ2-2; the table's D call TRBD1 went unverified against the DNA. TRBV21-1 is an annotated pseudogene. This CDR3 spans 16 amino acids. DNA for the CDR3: TGTGCCAGCAGTTTCGAAGGACAGGGGAACACCGGGGAGCTGTTTTTT. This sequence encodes CASSFEGQGNTGELFF.

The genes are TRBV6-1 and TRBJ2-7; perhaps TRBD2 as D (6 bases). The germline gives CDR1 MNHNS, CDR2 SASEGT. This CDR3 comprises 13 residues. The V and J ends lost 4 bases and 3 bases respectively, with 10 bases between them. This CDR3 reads CASSGGIFYEQYF. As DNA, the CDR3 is TGTGCCAGCAGTGGCGGGATTTTCTACGAGCAGTACTTC.

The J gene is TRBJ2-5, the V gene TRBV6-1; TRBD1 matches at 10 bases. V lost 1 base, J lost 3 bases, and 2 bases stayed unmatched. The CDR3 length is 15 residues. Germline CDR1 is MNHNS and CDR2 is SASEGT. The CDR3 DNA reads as TGTGCCAGCAGTGAAGGGACAGGGGGGGAAGAGACCCAGTACTTC. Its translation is CASSEGTGGEETQYF.

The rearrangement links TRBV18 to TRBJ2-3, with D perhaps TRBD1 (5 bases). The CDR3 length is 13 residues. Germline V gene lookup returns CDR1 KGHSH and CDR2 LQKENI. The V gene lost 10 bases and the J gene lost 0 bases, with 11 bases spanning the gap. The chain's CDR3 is CATPGSSTDTQYF. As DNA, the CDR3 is TGTGCCACCCCAGGGTCTAGCACAGATACGCAGTATTTT.

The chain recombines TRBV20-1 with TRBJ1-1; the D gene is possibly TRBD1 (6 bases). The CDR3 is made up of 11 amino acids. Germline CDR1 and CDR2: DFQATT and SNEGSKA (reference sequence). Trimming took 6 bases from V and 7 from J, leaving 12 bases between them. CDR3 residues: CSAHRDVEAFF. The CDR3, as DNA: TGCAGTGCCCACAGGGACGTTGAAGCTTTCTTT.